Below are 5 T cell receptor beta chains sequenced from a single sample in a study of T cells after yellow fever vaccination. TCRdb reprocessed the 5' RACE reads via MiXCR and lists one record per CDR3 protein. There are fewer than 450,000 distinct CDR3 sequences in the sample; roughly 8.4% occur only once, and roughly 18% lies in the top ten. The source was PBMCs, collected about 49 days after the first yellow fever vaccination. Receptor source: a man aged 18 to 29 who received the YFV17D yellow fever vaccine.

V is TRBV4-2 and J is TRBJ2-2; D is perhaps TRBD2 (5 bases). This CDR3 comprises 15 residues. Germline CDR1 LGHNA, CDR2 YNFKEQ. V dropped 1 base and J dropped 2 bases, with 8 bases sitting between them. The CDR3, as DNA: TGTGCCAGCAGCCAAGCCAGCGGAAACACCGGGGAGCTGTTTTTT. This sequence encodes CASSQASGNTGELFF.

This clonotype turned up a few times. V gene TRBV18 combines with J gene TRBJ1-2; TRBD1 matches at 7 bases. V gave up 3 bases and J gave up 2 bases; unmatched junction bases: 15. This CDR3 has 18 residues. Germline CDR1 is KGHSH and CDR2 is LQKENI. The CDR3 coding sequence is TGTGCCAGCTCACCCAACAGGGGCGACTATTCCCCAAACTATGGCTACACCTTC. This translates into CASSPNRGDYSPNYGYTF.

This clonotype was observed many times. The CDR3 reads CSADADTGQDQPLHF. The CDR3 DNA reads as TGCAGTGCCGACGCCGACACGGGACAGGATCAACCCCTCCACTTT. The chain couples TRBV20-1 to TRBJ1-6, with 8 bases identical to TRBD1. Per germline, CDR1 DFQATT and CDR2 SNEGSKA (reference sequence). V lost 6 bases, J lost 12 bases, and 16 bases stayed unmatched. This CDR3 has 15 amino acids.

This clonotype showed up just a few times. This chain links TRBV4-2 with TRBJ1-2; tentatively, D is TRBD1 (5 bases). The CDR3 extends over 14 amino acids. Germline V lookup: CDR1 LGHNA, CDR2 YNFKEQ. V was shortened by 4 bases and J by 3 bases, with 12 bases between the two germline ends. For the CDR3, the DNA is TGTGCCAGCAGCCCTCGGAGACAGCACTATGGCTACACCTTC. It translates to CASSPRRQHYGYTF.

This clonotype was observed a handful of times. The V and J genes are TRBV29-1 and TRBJ2-3; either TRBD1 or TRBD2 may supply D (6 bases each). Germline-derived CDR1 and CDR2 are SQVTM and ANQGSEA. The CDR3 consists of 13 residues. CDR3 sequence (DNA): TGCACCGCGGCGGGGACAAGTAGAGATACGCAGTATTTT. Amino acids: CTAAGTSRDTQYF.